The T cell receptor (beta chain) under discussion was sequenced for a study of blood T cell repertoires in COVID-19. Only in-frame clones appear in the TCRdb table, and some are missing; sequencing was by immunoSEQ multiplex PCR. The table shows a few hundred thousand clones, with roughly 87% occurring only once. Enrollees, about 18 to 90 years old, lived in approximately 24 US areas. Cohorts were assigned according to the clinical history that participants reported. Donors in Cohort 3 counted as recovered after two negative PCRs, clearance, or symptom resolution. Germline V gene data show CDR1 as ENHRY and CDR2 as SYGVKD. V was cut by 4 bases and J by 0 bases, with 7 bases left in between. There are 14 residues in the CDR3.

The gene calls are TRBV10-3 and TRBJ1-5; no clear D gene. The receptor was isolated from a young woman who had recovered from COVID-19. Sample: PBMCs or T cells enriched from blood (not recorded which). The DNA of the CDR3 is TGTGCCATCAGTGCCCAAAATAGCAATCAGCCCCAGCATTTT. Its translation is CAISAQNSNQPQHF.